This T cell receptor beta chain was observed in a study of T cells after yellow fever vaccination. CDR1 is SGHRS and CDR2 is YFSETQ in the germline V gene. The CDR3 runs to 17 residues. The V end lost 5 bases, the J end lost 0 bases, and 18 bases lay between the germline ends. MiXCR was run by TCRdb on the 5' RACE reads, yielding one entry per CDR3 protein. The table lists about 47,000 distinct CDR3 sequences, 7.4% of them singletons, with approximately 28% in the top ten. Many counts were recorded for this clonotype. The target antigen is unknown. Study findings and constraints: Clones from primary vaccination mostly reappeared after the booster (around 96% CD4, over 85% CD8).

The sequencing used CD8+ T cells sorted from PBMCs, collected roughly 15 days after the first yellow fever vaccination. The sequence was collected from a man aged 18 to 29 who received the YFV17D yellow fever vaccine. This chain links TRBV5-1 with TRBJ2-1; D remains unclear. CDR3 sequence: CASSSIGYKSSYNEQFF. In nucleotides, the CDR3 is TGCGCCAGCAGTTCCATAGGGTACAAGAGCTCCTACAATGAGCAGTTCTTC.